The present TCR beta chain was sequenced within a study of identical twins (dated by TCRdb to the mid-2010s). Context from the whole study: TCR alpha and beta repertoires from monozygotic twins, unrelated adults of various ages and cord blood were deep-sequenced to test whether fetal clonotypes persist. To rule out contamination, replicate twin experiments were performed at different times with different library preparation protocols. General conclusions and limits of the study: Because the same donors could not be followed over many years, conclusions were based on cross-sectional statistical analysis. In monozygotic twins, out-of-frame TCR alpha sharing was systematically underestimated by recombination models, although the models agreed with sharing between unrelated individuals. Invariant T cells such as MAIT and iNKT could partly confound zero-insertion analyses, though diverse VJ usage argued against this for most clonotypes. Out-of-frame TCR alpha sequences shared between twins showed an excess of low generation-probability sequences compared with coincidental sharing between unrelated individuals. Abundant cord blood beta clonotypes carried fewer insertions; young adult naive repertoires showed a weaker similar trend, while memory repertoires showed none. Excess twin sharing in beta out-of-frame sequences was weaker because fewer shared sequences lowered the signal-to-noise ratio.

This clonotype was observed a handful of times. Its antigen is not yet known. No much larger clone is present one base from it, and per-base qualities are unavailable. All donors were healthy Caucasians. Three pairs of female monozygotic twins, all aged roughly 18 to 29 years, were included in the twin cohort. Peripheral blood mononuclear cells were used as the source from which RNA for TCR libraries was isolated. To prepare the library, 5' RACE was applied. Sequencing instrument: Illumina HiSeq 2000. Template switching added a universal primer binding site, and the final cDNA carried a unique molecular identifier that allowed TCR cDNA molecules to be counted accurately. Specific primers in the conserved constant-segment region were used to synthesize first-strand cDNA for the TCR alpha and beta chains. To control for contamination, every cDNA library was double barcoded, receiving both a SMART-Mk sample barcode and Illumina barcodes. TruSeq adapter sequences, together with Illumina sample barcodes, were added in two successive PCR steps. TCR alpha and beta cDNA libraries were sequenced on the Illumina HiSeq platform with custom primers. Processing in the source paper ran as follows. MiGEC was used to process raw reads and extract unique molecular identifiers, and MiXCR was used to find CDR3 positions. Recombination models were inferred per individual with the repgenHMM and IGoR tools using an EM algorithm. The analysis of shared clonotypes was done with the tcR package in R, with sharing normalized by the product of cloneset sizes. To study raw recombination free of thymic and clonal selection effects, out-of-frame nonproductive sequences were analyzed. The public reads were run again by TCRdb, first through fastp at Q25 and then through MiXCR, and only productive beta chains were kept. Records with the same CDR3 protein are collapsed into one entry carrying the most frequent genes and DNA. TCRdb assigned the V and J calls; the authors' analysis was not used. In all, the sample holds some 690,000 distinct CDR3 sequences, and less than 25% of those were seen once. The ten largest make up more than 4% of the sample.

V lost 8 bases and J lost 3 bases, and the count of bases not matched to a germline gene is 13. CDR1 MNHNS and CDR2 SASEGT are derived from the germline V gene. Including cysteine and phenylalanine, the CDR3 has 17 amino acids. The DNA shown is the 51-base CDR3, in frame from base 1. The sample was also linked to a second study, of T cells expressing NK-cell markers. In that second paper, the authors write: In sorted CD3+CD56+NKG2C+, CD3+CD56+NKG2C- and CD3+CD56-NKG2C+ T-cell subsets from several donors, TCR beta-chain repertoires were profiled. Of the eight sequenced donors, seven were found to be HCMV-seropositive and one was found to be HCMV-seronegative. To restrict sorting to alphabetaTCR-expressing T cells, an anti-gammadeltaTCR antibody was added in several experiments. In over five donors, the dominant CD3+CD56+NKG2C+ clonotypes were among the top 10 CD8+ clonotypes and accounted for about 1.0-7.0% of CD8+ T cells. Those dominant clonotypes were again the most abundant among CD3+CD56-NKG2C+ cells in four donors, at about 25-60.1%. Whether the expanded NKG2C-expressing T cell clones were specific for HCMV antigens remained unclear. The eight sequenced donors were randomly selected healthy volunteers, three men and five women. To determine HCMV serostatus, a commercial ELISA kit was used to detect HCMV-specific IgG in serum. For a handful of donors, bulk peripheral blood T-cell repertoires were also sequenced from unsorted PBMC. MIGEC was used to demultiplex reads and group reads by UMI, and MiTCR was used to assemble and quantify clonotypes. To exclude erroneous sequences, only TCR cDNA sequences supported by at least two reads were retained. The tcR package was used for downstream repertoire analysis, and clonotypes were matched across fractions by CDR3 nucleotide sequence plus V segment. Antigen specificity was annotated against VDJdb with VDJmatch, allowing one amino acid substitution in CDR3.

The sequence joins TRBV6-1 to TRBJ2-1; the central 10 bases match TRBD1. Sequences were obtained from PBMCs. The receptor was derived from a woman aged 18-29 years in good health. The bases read TGTGCCAGCGAAGGGGGGGCCCGGGACAGGGGCTACAATGAGCAGTTCTTC. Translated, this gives CASEGGARDRGYNEQFF.